The TCR beta chain under discussion was sequenced for a study of shared T cell receptors in the human thymus. CDR3 size: 15 residues. V lost 0 bases and J lost 4, with 14 bases in between. The germline CDR1 and CDR2 sequences are SGHDT and YYEEEE. TCRdb keeps only in-frame clones here, not all; method: immunoSEQ multiplex PCR. This table holds hundreds of thousands of clones, around 87% found once. The data also belong to a second study, concerning human thymus T cells. As that report states: It was healthy Finnish infants having corrective surgery for congenital heart defects who were the donors. Resections were taken during corrective heart surgery, and the thymus tissue came from these. Related reports documented highly overlapping thymic repertoires among unrelated individuals.

The chain recombines TRBV5-6 with TRBJ2-7, with D perhaps TRBD2 (6 bases). The receptor was derived from a boy in the first two years of life with a congenital heart defect. The sequencing input was thymocytes. The CDR3, as DNA: TGTGCCAGCAGCTTGGTTCCGGGACTTGTTTACGAGCAGTACTTC. As protein: CASSLVPGLVYEQYF.